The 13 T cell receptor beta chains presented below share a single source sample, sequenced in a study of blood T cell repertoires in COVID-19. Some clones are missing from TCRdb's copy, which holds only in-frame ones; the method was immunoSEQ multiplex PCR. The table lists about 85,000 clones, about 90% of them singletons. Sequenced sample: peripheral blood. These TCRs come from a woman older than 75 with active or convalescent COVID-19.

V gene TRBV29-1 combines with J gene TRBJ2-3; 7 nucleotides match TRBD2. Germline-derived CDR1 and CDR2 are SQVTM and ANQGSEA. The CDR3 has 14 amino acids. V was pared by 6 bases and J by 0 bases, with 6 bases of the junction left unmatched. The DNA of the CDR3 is TGCAGCGTCGCTAGCGGATCTAGCACAGATACGCAGTATTTT. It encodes CSVASGSSTDTQYF.

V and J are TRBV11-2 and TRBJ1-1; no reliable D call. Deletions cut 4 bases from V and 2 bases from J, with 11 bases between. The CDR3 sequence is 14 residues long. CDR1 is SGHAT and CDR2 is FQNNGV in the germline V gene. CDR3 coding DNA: TGTGCCAGCAGCTACTTTCGGGATAACACTGAAGCTTTCTTT. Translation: CASSYFRDNTEAFF.

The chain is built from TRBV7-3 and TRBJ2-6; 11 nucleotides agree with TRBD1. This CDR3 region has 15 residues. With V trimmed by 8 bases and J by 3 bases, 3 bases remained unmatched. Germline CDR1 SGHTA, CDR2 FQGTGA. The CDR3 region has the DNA TGTGCCAGCGGACAGGGGGCTGGTGGGGCCAACGTCCTGACTTTC. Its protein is CASGQGAGGANVLTF.

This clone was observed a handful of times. CDR3 in DNA: TGCGCCAGCAGCTTGGCCCCGGGAACTAATGAAAAACTGTTTTTT. It specifies CASSLAPGTNEKLFF. The chain uses TRBV5-1 and TRBJ1-4; no clear D. V was cut by 0 bases and J by 1 base, with 7 bases left in between. Germline values: CDR1 SGHRS, CDR2 YFSETQ. This CDR3 region has 15 residues.

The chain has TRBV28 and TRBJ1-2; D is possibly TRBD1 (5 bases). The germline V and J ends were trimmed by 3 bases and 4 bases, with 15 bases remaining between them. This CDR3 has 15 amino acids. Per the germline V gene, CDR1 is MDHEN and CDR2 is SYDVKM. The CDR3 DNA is TGTGCCAGCAGTTTCCAGGGAAGAAGGGCCTATGGCTACACCTTC. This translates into CASSFQGRRAYGYTF.

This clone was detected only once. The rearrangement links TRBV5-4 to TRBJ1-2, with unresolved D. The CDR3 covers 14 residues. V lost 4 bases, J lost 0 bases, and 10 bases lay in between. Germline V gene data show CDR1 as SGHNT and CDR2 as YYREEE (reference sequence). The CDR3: CASSQPLANYGYTF. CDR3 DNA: TGTGCCAGCAGCCAGCCCCTAGCTAACTATGGCTACACCTTC.

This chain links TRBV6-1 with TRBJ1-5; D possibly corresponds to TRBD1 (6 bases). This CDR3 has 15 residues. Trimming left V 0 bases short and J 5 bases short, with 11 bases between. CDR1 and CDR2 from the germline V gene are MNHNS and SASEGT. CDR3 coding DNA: TGTGCCAGCAGTGAAGCCAGGACAGCTTATCAGCCCCAGCATTTT. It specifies CASSEARTAYQPQHF.

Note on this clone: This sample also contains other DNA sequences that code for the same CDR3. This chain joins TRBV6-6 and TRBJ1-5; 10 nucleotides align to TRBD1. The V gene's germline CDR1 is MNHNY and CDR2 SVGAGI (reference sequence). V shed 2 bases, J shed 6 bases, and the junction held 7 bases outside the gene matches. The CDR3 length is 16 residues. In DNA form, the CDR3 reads TGTGCCAGCAGTTACCCCCGACAGGGGGCGGGTCAGCCCCAGCATTTT. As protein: CASSYPRQGAGQPQHF.

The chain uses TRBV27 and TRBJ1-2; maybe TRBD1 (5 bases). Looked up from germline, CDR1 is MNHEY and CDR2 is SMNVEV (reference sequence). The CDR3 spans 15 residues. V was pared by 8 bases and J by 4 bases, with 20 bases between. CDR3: CASAQQALLSYGYTF. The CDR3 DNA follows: TGTGCCAGCGCCCAACAGGCCCTTCTCTCCTATGGCTACACCTTC.

The CDR3, as DNA: TGTGCCAGCAGTTTATCAGCGGGGAACTACGAGCAGTACTTC. It translates to CASSLSAGNYEQYF. This sequence joins TRBV27 and TRBJ2-7; 7 nucleotides match TRBD2. Germline loops: CDR1 MNHEY, CDR2 SMNVEV (reference sequence). The CDR3 extends over 14 amino acids. With V trimmed by 0 bases and J by 3 bases, 2 bases remained unmatched.

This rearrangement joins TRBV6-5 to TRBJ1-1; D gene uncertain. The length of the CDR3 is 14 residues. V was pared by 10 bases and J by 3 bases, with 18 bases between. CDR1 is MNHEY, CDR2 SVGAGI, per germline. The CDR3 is CANTLWEGDTEAFF. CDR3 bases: TGTGCCAACACCCTCTGGGAGGGAGACACTGAAGCTTTCTTT.

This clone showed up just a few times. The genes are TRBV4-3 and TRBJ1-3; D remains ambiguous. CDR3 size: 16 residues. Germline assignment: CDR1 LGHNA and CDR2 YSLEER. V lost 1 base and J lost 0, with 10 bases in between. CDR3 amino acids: CASSQGLQSSGNTIYF. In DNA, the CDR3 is TGCGCCAGCAGCCAAGGCCTACAGAGCTCTGGAAACACCATATATTTT.

CDR3 protein: CASSSKTGVGTSAAYEQYF. In nucleotides, the CDR3 is TGCGCCAGCAGCAGTAAGACAGGGGTAGGGACTAGCGCCGCCTACGAGCAGTACTTC. The chain uses TRBV5-1 and TRBJ2-7, with TRBD2 matching 10 bases. The V gene end was trimmed by 4 bases and the J gene end by 2 bases; junction bases not matched to a gene: 18. The CDR3 totals 19 residues. Germline V gives CDR1 SGHRS, CDR2 YFSETQ.